Shown below are 8 T cell receptor beta chains from a single sample sequenced in a study of blood T cell repertoires in COVID-19. Method: immunoSEQ multiplex PCR; TCRdb's copy keeps in-frame clones and lacks some. The sample has 75,000 to 80,000 clones, about nine tenths seen once; the top ten hold around 40%. The specimen was peripheral blood. These receptors all stem from a human donor in a cohort sampled during active COVID-19.

This chain connects TRBV5-5 to TRBJ2-2; 8 nucleotides agree with TRBD1. The CDR3 has 15 amino acids. The V gene end was trimmed by 3 bases and the J gene end by 7 bases; junction bases not matched to a gene: 8. CDR1 SGHKS and CDR2 YYEKEE come from the germline V gene (reference sequence). The DNA of the CDR3 is TGTGCCAGCAGCTCCAGGGACAGGTCGAACGGGGAGCTGTTTTTT. Amino acids: CASSSRDRSNGELFF.

CDR3 sequence (DNA): TGTGCCAGCAGCCGCAAACGGACTCCTCCTAACAATGAGCAGTTCTTC. This codes for CASSRKRTPPNNEQFF. V is TRBV4-2 and J is TRBJ2-1, with a tentative D call TRBD2 (5 bases). The V end was cut by 4 bases, the J end by 5 bases, with 18 bases between. The CDR3 is 16 residues long. Germline V gene lookup returns CDR1 LGHNA and CDR2 YNFKEQ.

The gene calls are TRBV24-1 and TRBJ2-1; 7 positions agree with TRBD1. This CDR3 region has 16 residues. The V gene end was trimmed by 4 bases and the J gene end by 8 bases; junction bases not matched to a gene: 13. Germline V lookup: CDR1 KGHDR, CDR2 SFDVKD. CDR3 amino acids: CATSELRAGGFDEQFF. The DNA for the CDR3 is TGTGCCACCAGTGAACTTAGGGCAGGGGGTTTCGATGAGCAGTTCTTC.

The chain recombines TRBV14 with TRBJ2-3; D ambiguous. The CDR3 covers 14 residues. In germline, CDR1 is SGHDN, CDR2 FVKESK. Trimming took 3 bases from V and 2 from J, leaving 9 bases between them. CDR3 loop: CASSHTGFTDTQYF. The CDR3 DNA reads as TGTGCCAGCAGCCACACGGGTTTCACAGATACGCAGTATTTT.

The J gene is TRBJ2-7, the V gene TRBV5-1; tentatively, D is TRBD2 (6 bases). Trimming removed 1 base from V and 2 bases from J, with 13 bases in between. The CDR3 runs 15 residues. Germline assignment: CDR1 SGHRS and CDR2 YFSETQ. CDR3 residues: CASSLWGDSTYEQYF. The CDR3 DNA sequence: TGCGCCAGCAGCTTGTGGGGGGACTCTACCTACGAGCAGTACTTC.

The sample holds one count of this clone. V usage is TRBV5-1 and J usage is TRBJ2-5; TRBD1 agrees at 8 bases. V gave up 3 bases and J gave up 5 bases; unmatched junction bases: 3. The CDR3 extends over 13 amino acids. Germline CDR1 SGHRS, CDR2 YFSETQ. DNA for the CDR3: TGCGCCAGCAGCTCAGGGGGCGAGGAGACCCAGTACTTC. It specifies CASSSGGEETQYF.

The chain joins TRBV21-1 to TRBJ1-2; TRBD1 reflects the table's D call only, with no check against the DNA. TRBV21-1 is reported as a pseudogene. This CDR3 region has 14 residues. The DNA of the CDR3 is TGTGCCAGCAGGACAGACGGTTATGTCTATGGCTACACCTTC. This codes for CASRTDGYVYGYTF.

This rearrangement joins TRBV7-2 to TRBJ2-1; perhaps TRBD2 as D (6 bases). Germline V CDR1 and CDR2: SGHTA, FQGNSA. V shed 1 base and J shed 2 bases, with 9 bases lying between them. This CDR3 is 15 amino acids long. The CDR3 DNA follows: TGTGCCAGCAGCTTAGGGCGGGGCGCCTACAATGAGCAGTTCTTC. Translation: CASSLGRGAYNEQFF. The full variable domain, in which reference TRBV7-2 and TRBJ2-1 provide the parts outside the CDR3, is GAGVSQSPSNKVTEKGKDVELRCDPISGHTALYWYRQSLGQGLEFLIYFQGNSAPDKSGLPSDRFSAERTGGSVSTLTIQRTQQEDSAVYLCASSLGRGAYNEQFFGPGTRLTVL.